The TCR beta chain under discussion was sequenced for a study of beta chain features in type 1 diabetes. Study-wide results and caveats: Patients and controls would share equally any PCR tilt toward shorter templates.

Expressed TCRB transcripts got sequenced, as all isolated RNA was reverse transcribed. Assay used: immunoSEQ multiplex PCR; TCRdb lists only in-frame clones, some missing. The sample holds roughly 300,000 clones; less than 10% are singletons and the top ten take less than 0.5%. This CDR3 comprises 13 residues. V was clipped by 10 bases and J by 3 bases, with 13 bases between them. Germline loops: CDR1 ENHRY, CDR2 SYGVKD. As regards this clone: Its antigen is not identified.

The V gene is TRBV10-3, the J gene TRBJ1-5; tentative D call: TRBD1 (5 bases). What was sequenced was central memory CD4+ T cells from blood. The TCR sequence derives from a woman between 18 and 29 years old in good health. As DNA, the CDR3 is TGTGCCAGCCATCAGGGTACCAATCAGCCCCAGCATTTT. Its protein product is CASHQGTNQPQHF.